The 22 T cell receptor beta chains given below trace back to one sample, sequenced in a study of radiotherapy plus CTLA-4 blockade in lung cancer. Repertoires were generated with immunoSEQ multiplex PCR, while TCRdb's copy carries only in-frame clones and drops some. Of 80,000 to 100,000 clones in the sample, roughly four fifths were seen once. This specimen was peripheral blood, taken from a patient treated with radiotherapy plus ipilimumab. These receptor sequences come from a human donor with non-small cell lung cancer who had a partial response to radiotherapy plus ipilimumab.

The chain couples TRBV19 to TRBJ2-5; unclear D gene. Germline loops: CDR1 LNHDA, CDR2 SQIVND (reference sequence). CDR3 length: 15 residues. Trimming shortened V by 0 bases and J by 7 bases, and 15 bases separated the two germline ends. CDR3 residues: CASSIDGPSRGTQYF. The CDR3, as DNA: TGTGCCAGTAGTATAGATGGTCCTTCTAGAGGGACCCAGTACTTC.

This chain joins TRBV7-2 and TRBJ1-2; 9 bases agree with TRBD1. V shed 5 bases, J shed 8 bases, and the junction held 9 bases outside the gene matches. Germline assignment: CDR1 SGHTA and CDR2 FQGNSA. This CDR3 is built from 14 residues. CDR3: CASSLQQGARGYTF. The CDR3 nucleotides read TGTGCCAGCAGCCTGCAACAGGGGGCTAGGGGCTACACCTTC.

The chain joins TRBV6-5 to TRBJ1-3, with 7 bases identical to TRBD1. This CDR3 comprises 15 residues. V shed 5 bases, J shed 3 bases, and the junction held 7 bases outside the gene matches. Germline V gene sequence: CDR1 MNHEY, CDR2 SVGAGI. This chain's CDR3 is CASSPGQEIGNTIYF. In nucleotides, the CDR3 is TGTGCCAGCAGTCCAGGACAGGAGATTGGAAACACCATATATTTT.

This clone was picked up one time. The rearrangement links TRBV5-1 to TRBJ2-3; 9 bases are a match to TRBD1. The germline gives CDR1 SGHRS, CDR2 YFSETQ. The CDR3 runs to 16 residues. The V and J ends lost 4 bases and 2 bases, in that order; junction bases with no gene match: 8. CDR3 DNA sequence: TGCGCCAGCAGCCTGACCGGACAGGGGCCCACAGATACGCAGTATTTT. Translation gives CASSLTGQGPTDTQYF.

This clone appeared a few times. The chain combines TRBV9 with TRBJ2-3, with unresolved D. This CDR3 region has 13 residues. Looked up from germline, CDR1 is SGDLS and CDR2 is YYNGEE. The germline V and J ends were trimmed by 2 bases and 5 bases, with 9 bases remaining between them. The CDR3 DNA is TGTGCCAGCAGCGTTCTCTGGCAAGATACGCAGTATTTT. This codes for CASSVLWQDTQYF.

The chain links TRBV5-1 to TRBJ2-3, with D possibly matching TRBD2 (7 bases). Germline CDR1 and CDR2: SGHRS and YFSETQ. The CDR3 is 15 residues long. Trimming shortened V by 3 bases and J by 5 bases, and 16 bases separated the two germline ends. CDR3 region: CASSSTGGGRDTQYF. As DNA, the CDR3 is TGCGCCAGCAGCTCCACCGGGGGCGGGAGAGATACGCAGTATTTT.

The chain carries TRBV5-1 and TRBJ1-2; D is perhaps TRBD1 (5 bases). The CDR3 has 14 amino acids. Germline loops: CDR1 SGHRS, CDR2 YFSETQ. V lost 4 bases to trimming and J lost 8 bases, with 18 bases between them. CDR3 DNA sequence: TGCGCCAGCAGCCCCGGAGGGCAGGGAGTCGGCTACACCTTC. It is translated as CASSPGGQGVGYTF.

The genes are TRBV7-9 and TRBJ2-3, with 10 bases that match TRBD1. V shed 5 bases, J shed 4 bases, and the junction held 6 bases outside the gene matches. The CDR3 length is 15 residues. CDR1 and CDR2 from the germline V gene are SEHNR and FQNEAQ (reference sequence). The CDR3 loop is CASSPGTGDSDTQYF. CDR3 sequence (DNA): TGTGCCAGCAGCCCCGGGACAGGGGACTCAGATACGCAGTATTTT.

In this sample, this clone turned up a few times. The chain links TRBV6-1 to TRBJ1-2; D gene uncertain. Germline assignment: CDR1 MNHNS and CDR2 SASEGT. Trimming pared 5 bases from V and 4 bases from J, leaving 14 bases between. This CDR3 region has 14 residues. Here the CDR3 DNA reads TGTGCCAGCAGTCCGGGGTTGTTGGGCTATGGCTACACCTTC. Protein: CASSPGLLGYGYTF.

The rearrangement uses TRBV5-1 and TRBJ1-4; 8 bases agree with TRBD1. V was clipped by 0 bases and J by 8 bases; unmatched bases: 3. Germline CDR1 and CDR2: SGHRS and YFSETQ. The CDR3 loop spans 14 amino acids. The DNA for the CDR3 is TGCGCCAGCAGCTTGGCCAGGGGGCAGGAAAAACTGTTTTTT. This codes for CASSLARGQEKLFF.

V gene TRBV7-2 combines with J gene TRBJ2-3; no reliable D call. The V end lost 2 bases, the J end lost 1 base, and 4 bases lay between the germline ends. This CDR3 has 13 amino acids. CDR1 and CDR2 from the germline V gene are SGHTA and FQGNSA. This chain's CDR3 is CASSLRRTDTQYF. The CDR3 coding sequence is TGTGCCAGCAGCTTACGTCGCACAGATACGCAGTATTTT.

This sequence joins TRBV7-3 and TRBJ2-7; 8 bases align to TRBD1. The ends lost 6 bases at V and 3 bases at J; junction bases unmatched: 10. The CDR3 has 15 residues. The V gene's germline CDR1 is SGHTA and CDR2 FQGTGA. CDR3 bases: TGTGCCAGCAGTTTACGACAGGGGAGAAACTACGAGCAGTACTTC. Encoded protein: CASSLRQGRNYEQYF.

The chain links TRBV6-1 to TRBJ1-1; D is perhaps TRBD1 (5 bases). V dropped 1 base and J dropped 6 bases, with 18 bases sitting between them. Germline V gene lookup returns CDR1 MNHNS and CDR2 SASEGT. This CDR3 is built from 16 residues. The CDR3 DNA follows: TGTGCCAGCAGTGAAGTGGGAGTCAGGGAGGGCTCTGAAGCTTTCTTT. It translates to CASSEVGVREGSEAFF.

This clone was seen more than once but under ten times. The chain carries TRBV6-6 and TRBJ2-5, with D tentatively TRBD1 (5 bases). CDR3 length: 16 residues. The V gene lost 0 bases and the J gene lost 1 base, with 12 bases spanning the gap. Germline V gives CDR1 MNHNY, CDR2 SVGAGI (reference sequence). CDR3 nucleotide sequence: TGTGCCAGCAGTTACTCTGGGGCGGACCTCCAAGAGACCCAGTACTTC. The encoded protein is CASSYSGADLQETQYF.

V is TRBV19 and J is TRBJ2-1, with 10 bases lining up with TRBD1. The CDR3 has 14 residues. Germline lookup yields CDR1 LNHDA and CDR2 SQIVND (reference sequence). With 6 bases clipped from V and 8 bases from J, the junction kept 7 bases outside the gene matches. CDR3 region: CASRLSTGGHEQFF. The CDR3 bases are TGTGCCAGTAGACTTTCGACAGGGGGCCATGAGCAGTTCTTC.

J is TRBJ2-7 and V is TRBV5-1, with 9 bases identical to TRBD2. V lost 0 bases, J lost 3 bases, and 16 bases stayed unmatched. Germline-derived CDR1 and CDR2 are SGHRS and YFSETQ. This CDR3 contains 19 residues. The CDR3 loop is CASSLAPSGDQRPSYEQYF. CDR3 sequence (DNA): TGCGCCAGCAGCTTGGCTCCTAGCGGGGACCAAAGACCGAGCTACGAGCAGTACTTC.

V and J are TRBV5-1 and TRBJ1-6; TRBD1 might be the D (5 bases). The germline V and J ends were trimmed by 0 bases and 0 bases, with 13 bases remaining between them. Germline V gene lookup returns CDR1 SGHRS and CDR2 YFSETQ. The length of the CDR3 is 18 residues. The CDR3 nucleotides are TGCGCCAGCAGCTTGGGGGGCCGACCGAGCTCCTATAATTCACCCCTCCACTTT. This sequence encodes CASSLGGRPSSYNSPLHF. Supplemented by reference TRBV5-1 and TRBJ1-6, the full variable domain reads KAGVTQTPRYLIKTRGQQVTLSCSPISGHRSVSWYQQTPGQGLQFLFEYFSETQRNKGNFPGRFSGRQFSNSRSEMNVSTLELGDSALYLCASSLGGRPSSYNSPLHFGNGTRLTVT.

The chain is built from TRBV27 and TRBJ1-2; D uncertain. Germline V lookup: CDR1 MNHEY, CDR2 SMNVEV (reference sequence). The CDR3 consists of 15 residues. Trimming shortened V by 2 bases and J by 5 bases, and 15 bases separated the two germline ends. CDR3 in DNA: TGTGCCAGCAGTTTAAGGAGGGAGGGTACTTATGGCTACACCTTC. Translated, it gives CASSLRREGTYGYTF.

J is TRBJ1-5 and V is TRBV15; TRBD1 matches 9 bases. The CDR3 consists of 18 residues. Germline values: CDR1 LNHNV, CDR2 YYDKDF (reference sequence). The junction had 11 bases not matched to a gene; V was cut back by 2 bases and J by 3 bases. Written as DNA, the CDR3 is TGTGCCACCAGCAGACCGGGACAGGGACCTTTGAACAATCAGCCCCAGCATTTT. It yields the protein CATSRPGQGPLNNQPQHF.

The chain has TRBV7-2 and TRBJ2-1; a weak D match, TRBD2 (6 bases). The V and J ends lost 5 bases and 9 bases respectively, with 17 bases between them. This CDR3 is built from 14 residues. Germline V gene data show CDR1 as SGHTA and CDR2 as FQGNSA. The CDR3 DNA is TGTGCCAGCAGCCTAAGGGGACTCGCTAGTGAGCAGTTCTTC. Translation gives CASSLRGLASEQFF.

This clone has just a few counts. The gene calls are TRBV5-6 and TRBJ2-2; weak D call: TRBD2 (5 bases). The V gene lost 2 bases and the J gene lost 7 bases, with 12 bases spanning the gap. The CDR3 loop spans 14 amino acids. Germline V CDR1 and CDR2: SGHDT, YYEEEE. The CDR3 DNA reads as TGTGCCAGCAGCTTCGGAGGTTCCTTCGGGGAGCTGTTTTTT. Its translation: CASSFGGSFGELFF.

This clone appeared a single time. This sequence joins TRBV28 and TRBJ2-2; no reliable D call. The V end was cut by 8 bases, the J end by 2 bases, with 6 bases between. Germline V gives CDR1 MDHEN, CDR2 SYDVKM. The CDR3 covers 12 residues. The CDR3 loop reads CASGSNTGELFF. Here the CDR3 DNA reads TGTGCCAGCGGTTCTAACACCGGGGAGCTGTTTTTT.